This T cell receptor beta chain was obtained from a study of cytomegalovirus exposure and HLA in healthy donors. Only in-frame clones appear in the TCRdb table, and some are missing; sequencing was by immunoSEQ multiplex PCR. The sample consists of 120,000 to 150,000 clones, 86% of them appearing once. Germline V lookup: CDR1 SNHLY, CDR2 FYNNEI. CDR3 size: 13 residues. With 1 base removed from V and 0 bases from J, the gap between germline ends came to 3 bases. This TCR came from a man between 18 and 35 years old in good health and CMV-seronegative. V usage is TRBV2 and J usage is TRBJ1-1; no clear D. Sequences were obtained from PBMCs. In nucleotides, the CDR3 is TGTGCCAGCAGTGAAGTATTGAACACTGAAGCTTTCTTT. This gives the protein CASSEVLNTEAFF.